This T cell receptor beta chain appears in the sequencing data of a study of T-cell reconstitution after alpha-beta-depleted transplantation in children. V lost 0 bases to trimming and J lost 7 bases, with 16 bases between them. CDR1 and CDR2 (germline): DFQATT, SNEGSKA (reference sequence). This CDR3 spans 15 amino acids. To note about this clonotype: Its antigen is unknown.

The authors prepared the TCRbeta library with unique molecular identifiers. TCRdb fed the PCR reads into MiXCR, producing one record per CDR3 protein. The profile shows fewer than 550,000 distinct CDR3 sequences, roughly 10% of them singletons. Study outcomes and limitations: A year post-transplant, T-cell counts and diversity derived mostly from newly produced T cells. Recipient T cells and thymic progenitors that survived gave rise to the high TCRbeta diversity observed at day 60 in some patients. Several hundred rapidly expanded clones from non-depleted graft cells reportedly supplied alpha-beta T cells about two months post-transplant.

The chain combines TRBV20-1 with TRBJ2-4, with a tentative D call TRBD1 (6 bases). The sequence was collected from a female patient between 2 and 15 years old who had a stem cell transplant for aplastic anemia, so the T cells may come from the graft donor. The sequences come from PBMCs, mostly from graft donor cells, collected 180 days after TCRalphabeta/CD19-depleted stem cell transplant. The CDR3 region is CSARDWSGVLNIQYF. The CDR3 region has the DNA TGCAGTGCTAGAGATTGGTCAGGGGTCCTGAACATTCAGTACTTC.